This T cell receptor (beta chain) is drawn from a study of blood T cell repertoires in COVID-19. Study details: Spain, Italy and the United States supplied samples that represented acute and convalescent COVID-19. Nucleic acid was either cDNA or gDNA, and it came from T cells, B-cell-depleted T cells, or PBMCs.

Authors' analysis steps: Nucleated cell number was recorded as an estimate derived from reference gene primer amplification. The method was immunoSEQ multiplex PCR; TCRdb's version includes in-frame clones alone and lacks a portion of them. Clonal size and the V and J genes are those of that table, whereas D and trimming came from the DNA. The sample lists under 300,000 clones, 89% seen once, with 2.2% in the top ten. On this clone itself: The same CDR3 is also encoded by other DNA sequences in this sample.

Trimming removed 2 bases from V and 6 bases from J, with 6 bases in between. This CDR3 region has 12 residues. Germline CDR1 and CDR2: MNHEY and SVGAGI. The specimen was peripheral blood. The TCR was taken from a man between 45 and 60 years old with acute or convalescent COVID-19. The V call is TRBV6-5, the J call TRBJ2-3, with D possibly being TRBD1 (6 bases). CDR3 sequence (DNA): TGTGCCAGCAGTTACAGGGGGGATACGCAGTATTTT. It yields the protein CASSYRGDTQYF.